These T cell receptor beta chains were read from a single sample in a study of T cell changes during pregnancy in multiple sclerosis. Generated by immunoSEQ multiplex PCR, the TCRdb table keeps only in-frame clones and is missing some. The sample holds roughly 20,000 clones, approximately 91% seen once. The specimen was CD8+ T cells from peripheral blood mononuclear cells, collected after pregnancy. These receptors were collected from a female donor in good health, enrolled as a control in a pregnancy study. The CDR3 runs from the conserved cysteine through the conserved F or W. The D gene is left open where the match is weak. Only part of the rows carry a size: once, few, many, or a class if the clone is expanded.

CDR3nt	CDR3aa	v_gene	j_gene	d_gene	abundance
TGTGCCAGTAGTATAGGACAGGGCCCCTACAATGAGCAGTTCTTC	CASSIGQGPYNEQFF	TRBV19	TRBJ2-1	TRBD1	-
TGTGCCAGCAGCCCAACTAGCGGGGGGGCAGATACGCAGTATTTT	CASSPTSGGADTQYF	TRBV6-5	TRBJ2-3	TRBD2	few
TGTGCCAGCAGCGCTTCCGGGACTGCACTCGATGAGCAGTTCTTC	CASSASGTALDEQFF	TRBV9	TRBJ2-1	-	-
TGTGCCAGCAGCTTGGGCAGATCTAATTCACCCCTCCACTTT	CASSLGRSNSPLHF	TRBV13	TRBJ1-6	-	once
TGTGCCAGCAGCCCGCCGGGACAATCCTACAATGAGCAGTTCTTC	CASSPPGQSYNEQFF	TRBV7-2	TRBJ2-1	-	-
TGTGCCAGCAGCCGTGGCCCGCCATTTGCGGGATGGCTCAATGAGCAGTTCTTC	CASSRGPPFAGWLNEQFF	TRBV6-7	TRBJ2-1	-	once
TGTGCCAGCAGCTTAGAGGGACTAGCGGGACGCTACGAGCAGTACTTC	CASSLEGLAGRYEQYF	TRBV11-2	TRBJ2-7	TRBD2	-
TGTGCCAGCAGTGAAGTTCAGGGTTTCTATGGCTACACCTTC	CASSEVQGFYGYTF	TRBV2	TRBJ1-2	-	-
TGCGCCAGCAGCTTGAGCAGGAGGCCTAATGAAAAACTGTTTTTT	CASSLSRRPNEKLFF	TRBV5-1	TRBJ1-4	-	-
TGTGCCAGCAGTGAAGAGGTGGGGGGGCGAGGCAACTATGGCTACACCTTC	CASSEEVGGRGNYGYTF	TRBV6-1	TRBJ1-2	-	-
TGTGCCAGCACTCTAGGTGGACAGGGTGTTGCCGGGGAGCTGTTTTTT	CASTLGGQGVAGELFF	TRBV27	TRBJ2-2	TRBD1	-
TGCGCCAGCAGCCCTTCTAGGACAGGGGGCTACGAGCAGTACTTC	CASSPSRTGGYEQYF	TRBV23-1	TRBJ2-7	TRBD1	-
TGTGCCACCGGCTCGACTAGCGCAGCCGGGGAGCTGTTTTTT	CATGSTSAAGELFF	TRBV9	TRBJ2-2	TRBD2	-
TGTGCCAGCGGGGACAGGAGCAATCAGCCCCAGCATTTT	CASGDRSNQPQHF	TRBV27	TRBJ1-5	TRBD1	-
TGTGCCAGCAGTCAACTAGCGGGGGCCGGTCCCTATTCTAGCACAGATACGCAGTATTTT	CASSQLAGAGPYSSTDTQYF	TRBV27	TRBJ2-3	TRBD2	-
TGTGCCAGCAGTGAAGTTCACAGACTATCGAGTGAGCAGTTCTTC	CASSEVHRLSSEQFF	TRBV6-1	TRBJ2-1	-	-
TGTGCCAGCAGTGAAGCTAGCGGGAGTTACAATGAGCAGTTCTTC	CASSEASGSYNEQFF	TRBV2	TRBJ2-1	TRBD2	-
TGTGCCATGAGGCCGGAGAACTACTACGAGCAGTACTTC	CAMRPENYYEQYF	TRBV2	TRBJ2-7	-	-
TGTGCCAGCAGCCAAACCCAGACCCGGGGTGACACTGAAGCTTTCTTT	CASSQTQTRGDTEAFF	TRBV4-2	TRBJ1-1	-	few
TGTGCCAGCGCACAGATTCCCTACGAGCAGTACTTC	CASAQIPYEQYF	TRBV6-1	TRBJ2-7	-	once
TGTGCCAGCAGTCCGTCGACACAGATCTATGGCTACACCTTC	CASSPSTQIYGYTF	TRBV27	TRBJ1-2	-	once
TGTGCCAGCACCGAGAGACAGATCGGGGAGCTGTTTTTT	CASTERQIGELFF	TRBV7-2	TRBJ2-2	-	once
TGTGCCATCAGTGAGGGGGCAGCGAACACTGAAGCTTTCTTT	CAISEGAANTEAFF	TRBV10-3	TRBJ1-1	-	few
TGCGCCAGCAGCCCGTCAGGGGTTAGCTCCTACAATGAGCAGTTCTTC	CASSPSGVSSYNEQFF	TRBV4-3	TRBJ2-1	-	once
TGTGCCACCAGCAGAGGCGAACAGCCCCAGCATTTT	CATSRGEQPQHF	TRBV15	TRBJ1-5	-	-
TGTGCCAGCAGTTTAAACTATCTCACTGAAGCTTTCTTT	CASSLNYLTEAFF	TRBV27	TRBJ1-1	-	-
TGTGCCAGCACTCAACTCCCGGACATTTCCTACGAGCAGTACTTC	CASTQLPDISYEQYF	TRBV6-1	TRBJ2-7	-	-
TGTGCCAGCAGCTTCTATTACAGGGAGGGCTACGAGCAGTACTTC	CASSFYYREGYEQYF	TRBV6-1	TRBJ2-7	-	-
TGTGCCAGCTCCAACAAGGGGGTCACTGAAGCTTTCTTT	CASSNKGVTEAFF	TRBV27	TRBJ1-1	-	-
TGTGCCAGCAGCAAAGCTCCGGGACAGAAGGCCTATGGCTACACCTTC	CASSKAPGQKAYGYTF	TRBV21-1	TRBJ1-2	-	-
TGTGCCAGCAGCGAAGGACAGGGAACGAGGGAAAAACTGTTTTTT	CASSEGQGTREKLFF	TRBV9	TRBJ1-4	TRBD1	-
TGCGCCAGCAGCCCGCCGGGGGGACTGAACACTGAAGCTTTCTTT	CASSPPGGLNTEAFF	TRBV4-1	TRBJ1-1	-	-
TGTGCCAGCAGTACGGGACAGAGCAATCAGCCCCAGCATTTT	CASSTGQSNQPQHF	TRBV6-5	TRBJ1-5	TRBD1	-
TGTGCCAGTAGTGCGGGACAGGGGGCGTCATACGAGCAGTACTTC	CASSAGQGASYEQYF	TRBV19	TRBJ2-7	TRBD1	-
TGCGCCAGCAGCCAAGGAGGAGATCTCTATGGCTACACCTTC	CASSQGGDLYGYTF	TRBV4-3	TRBJ1-2	-	-
TGTGCCAGCCGCGACGGGGGGGGCACAGATACGCAGTATTTT	CASRDGGGTDTQYF	TRBV2	TRBJ2-3	TRBD2	-
TGTGCCAGCAGCCTCCGGGACTTAGCTAACTATGGCTACACCTTC	CASSLRDLANYGYTF	TRBV7-2	TRBJ1-2	-	few
TGTGCCAGCAGTGACGGGGGGGGAGGTTACAATGAGCAGTTCTTC	CASSDGGGGYNEQFF	TRBV6-4	TRBJ2-1	TRBD2	-
TGTGCCAGCAGTATCGATGGAGGGGCTGGGGAGACCCAGTACTTC	CASSIDGGAGETQYF	TRBV27	TRBJ2-5	-	-
TGCGCCAGCAGCCGACGACAGGGGATGGACTATGGCTACACCTTC	CASSRRQGMDYGYTF	TRBV4-3	TRBJ1-2	TRBD1	few
TGTGCCAGCAGCTTAGATGAGGGCTCGTACACTGAAGCTTTCTTT	CASSLDEGSYTEAFF	TRBV7-8	TRBJ1-1	-	-
TGTGCCAGCAGTGAGGGGACAGGGTCAGATACGCAGTATTTT	CASSEGTGSDTQYF	TRBV6-4	TRBJ2-3	TRBD1	-
TGTGCCAGCAGCTACGGGACAGTCCTAGGCTACACCTTC	CASSYGTVLGYTF	TRBV6-6	TRBJ1-2	TRBD1	-
TGTGCCAGCAGTATGGGACAGGGAGGACAGCCCCAGCATTTT	CASSMGQGGQPQHF	TRBV27	TRBJ1-5	TRBD1	-
TGTGCCAGTAGTATAGGTAGCGGGGGGGCCCAAGAGACCCAGTACTTC	CASSIGSGGAQETQYF	TRBV19	TRBJ2-5	TRBD2	once
TGTGCCAGCAGCGTACTCGACGGTGGAGAGCTAACTCCGTATTTT	CASSVLDGGELTPYF	TRBV9	TRBJ2-3	-	-
TGTGCCAGCAGCGCTTCAGGCCGGGATACGCAGTATTTT	CASSASGRDTQYF	TRBV21-1	TRBJ2-3	-	-
TGCGCCAGCAGCCCCAGCGGGGGACTAGCCAAAAACATTCAGTACTTC	CASSPSGGLAKNIQYF	TRBV4-3	TRBJ2-4	TRBD2	-
TGTGCCAGCAGTACAGGACAGGGCACTGAAGCTTTCTTT	CASSTGQGTEAFF	TRBV7-9	TRBJ1-1	TRBD1	once
TGTGCCAGCAGTTTATCCCCTCAAAGCTTTGCTTTCTTT	CASSLSPQSFAFF	TRBV27	TRBJ1-1	-	-